This T cell receptor beta chain was sequenced during a study of blood T cell repertoires in COVID-19. Participants came from roughly 25 US areas, aged roughly 18 to 89 years. V lost 2 bases and J 7 bases, leaving 9 bases between the germline ends. CDR3 length: 13 amino acids. Germline loops: CDR1 SGHRS, CDR2 YFSETQ. Clones were read by immunoSEQ multiplex PCR, and TCRdb kept only the in-frame ones, dropping some. The sample has more than 300,000 clones; 85% to 90% are singletons. The sample was PBMCs or T cells enriched from blood (not recorded which). The receptor comes from a man aged 25-45 years who had recovered from COVID-19. The gene calls are TRBV5-1 and TRBJ2-2; D possibly corresponds to TRBD1 (6 bases). CDR3 sequence: CASSLGGYGELFF. The CDR3 DNA follows: TGCGCCAGCAGCTTAGGGGGTTACGGGGAGCTGTTTTTT.